This TCR beta chain was sequenced in a study of blood T cell repertoires in COVID-19. The germline CDR1 and CDR2 sequences are MNHEY and SMNVEV (reference sequence). The V end lost 5 bases, the J end lost 2 bases, and 19 bases lay between the germline ends. This CDR3 is built from 16 residues. This table comes from immunoSEQ multiplex PCR, and its TCRdb copy is limited to in-frame clones, with some not included. The sample carries 330,000 or so clones, about 87% recorded once. Enrolled through a virtual design, the participants were between about 18 and 100 years of age and came from around 25 US areas. Donors were grouped by their self-reported clinical history.

The sequence derives from a man aged 25 to 45 who had recovered from COVID-19. The sequenced sample was PBMCs or T cells enriched from blood (not recorded which). This chain joins TRBV27 and TRBJ2-7; a possible D gene is TRBD2 (7 bases). DNA of the CDR3: TGTGCCAGCAGTCCCGACGGGGGGCGCCTTCCCTACGAGCAGTACTTC. Translated: CASSPDGGRLPYEQYF.